This TCR beta chain was obtained from a study of cytomegalovirus exposure and HLA in healthy donors. The CDR3 length is 13 residues. Trimming removed 4 bases from V and 6 bases from J, with 12 bases in between. CDR1 and CDR2 from the germline V gene are SGHNT and YENEEA. Researchers ran the PCR with 60 Vbeta and 13 Jbeta primers. Data came from immunoSEQ multiplex PCR; TCRdb stores just in-frame clones and leaves some out. The sample lists about 140,000 clones; over 75% were seen once. The sample taken for sequencing was PBMCs. The chain is built from TRBV11-3 and TRBJ1-1; D is uncertain. This receptor was obtained from a man over 45 in good health and CMV-seronegative. CDR3 nucleotide sequence: TGTGCCAGCAGCTCCTCGACGGGTGCTGAAGCTTTCTTT. It specifies CASSSSTGAEAFF.